Listed below are T cell receptor beta chains from one sample, sequenced in a study of human T cells and chemical hapten exposure. Each CDR3 protein gets one entry after TCRdb re-called the RACE reads with MiXCR. This table has 250,000 to 300,000 distinct CDR3 sequences, roughly 8% appearing once. Here the sequenced sample was whole blood, taken in connection with sensitization to the hapten diphenylcyclopropenone (DPC). These TCRs come from a man aged 18 to 35 with alopecia areata. Some clones in this sample may be carry-over from other donors' samples. CDR3s include the opening cysteine and the closing phenylalanine or tryptophan. Fields, in order: D gene, V gene, clone size, J gene, CDR3 DNA, CDR3 protein. D genes are given only for firm matches. Clone size is not always given. Where it is, it says once, few, many or a class for expanded clones.

D: TRBD2
V: TRBV5-1
size: many
J: TRBJ2-7
DNA: TGCGCCAGCAGCCCTGATCCGGGACTAGCTGGCTACGAGCAGTACTTC
CDR3: CASSPDPGLAGYEQYF

D: TRBD1
V: TRBV18
size: few
J: TRBJ1-2
DNA: TGTGCCAGCTTACCCTTGGACAGGGGGCGAAGCTCTAACTATGGCTACACCTTC
CDR3: CASLPLDRGRSSNYGYTF

D: -
V: TRBV7-9
size: many
J: TRBJ1-2
DNA: TGTGCCAGCAGCTTTGCAGGCTCCTATGGCTACACCTTC
CDR3: CASSFAGSYGYTF

D: -
V: TRBV6-2/TRBV6-3
size: few
J: TRBJ1-1
DNA: TGTGCCAGCAGTTACTCGGCCGTTTTTGCGTCTATGAACACTGAAGCTTTCTTT
CDR3: CASSYSAVFASMNTEAFF

D: TRBD1
V: TRBV10-3
size: many
J: TRBJ1-2
DNA: TGTGCCATCAGTGAGTCGGGACAGGGGCTTAACTATGGCTACACCTTC
CDR3: CAISESGQGLNYGYTF

D: TRBD1
V: TRBV2
size: -
J: TRBJ2-6
DNA: TGTGCCAGCAGTCCTGACAGGGCATCTGGGGCCAACGTCCTGACTTTC
CDR3: CASSPDRASGANVLTF

D: -
V: TRBV6-5
size: -
J: TRBJ1-2
DNA: TGTGCCTCCGGGGGAAGGCGCTATGGCTACACCTTC
CDR3: CASGGRRYGYTF

D: TRBD2
V: TRBV20-1
size: many
J: TRBJ2-1
DNA: TGCAGTGCTCTGGACGGACTAGCGGGGTACAATGAGCAGTTCTTC
CDR3: CSALDGLAGYNEQFF

D: -
V: TRBV29-1
size: many
J: TRBJ2-3
DNA: TGCAGTCCATCAGGGTTTTCTAGCACAGATACGCAGTATTTT
CDR3: CSPSGFSSTDTQYF

D: -
V: TRBV7-3
size: few
J: TRBJ1-1
DNA: TGTGCCAGCAGGGGCCGTACTTTGAACACTGAAGCTTTCTTT
CDR3: CASRGRTLNTEAFF

D: TRBD2
V: TRBV6-1
size: few
J: TRBJ2-3
DNA: TGTGCCAGCGGATTGAGCGGGGGCACAGATACGCAGTATTTT
CDR3: CASGLSGGTDTQYF

D: -
V: TRBV4-3
size: -
J: TRBJ2-6
DNA: TGCGCCAGCAGCCAGGAGGCCCGCAGGGCTGGGGCCAACGTCCTGACTTTC
CDR3: CASSQEARRAGANVLTF

D: -
V: TRBV20-1
size: few
J: TRBJ1-1
DNA: TGCAGCCTGTGGTACCCTAACATGAACACTGAAGCTTTCTTT
CDR3: CSLWYPNMNTEAFF

D: TRBD2
V: TRBV4-3
size: few
J: TRBJ2-2
DNA: TGCGCCAGCAGTCCTCAACTAGCGGCGAACACCGGGGAGCTGTTTTTT
CDR3: CASSPQLAANTGELFF

D: -
V: TRBV5-5
size: -
J: TRBJ1-5
DNA: TGTGCCAGCAGCGACCACGGGACCGCCACCAGGCCCCAGCATTTT
CDR3: CASSDHGTATRPQHF

D: -
V: TRBV6-5
size: -
J: TRBJ1-5
DNA: TGTGCCAGCAGTTACGGGGCAGGTGATCAGCCCCAGCATTTT
CDR3: CASSYGAGDQPQHF

D: TRBD2
V: TRBV5-5
size: -
J: TRBJ2-1
DNA: TGTGCCAGCACCAAGGCGGGGGTTTCCTACAATGAGCAGTTCTTC
CDR3: CASTKAGVSYNEQFF